The T cell receptor beta chain described here comes from a study of OX40 agonist ivuxolimab in advanced cancers. Study overall: Patients were infused with ivuxolimab every 2 weeks at 0.01 to 10 mg/kg. Partial responses were achieved by three patients, one with hepatocellular carcinoma and two with cutaneous melanoma. Study-level findings and limits: Some patients without response likewise showed low normalized clonal expansion.

As regards this clone: Its specificity is unknown.

The table came from immunoSEQ multiplex PCR; TCRdb's copy has only in-frame clones and leaves some out. The sample holds around 18,000 clones, about 80% seen once. The sequence derives from an adult with an advanced solid tumor such as melanoma, head and neck, liver or kidney cancer. Sample: CD4+ or CD8+ T cells sorted from blood, taken in a trial of the OX40 agonist ivuxolimab.

CDR3 bases: TGTGCCAGCAGCTTAGATCGATTTGGGGGCCAAGATACGCAGTATTTT. Its protein product is CASSLDRFGGQDTQYF. J is TRBJ2-3 and V is TRBV11-2; D may be TRBD1 (6 bases). This CDR3 region has 16 residues. Germline lookup yields CDR1 SGHAT and CDR2 FQNNGV. Trimming removed 0 bases at V and 5 bases at J, with 15 bases between.